This T cell receptor (beta chain) was obtained from a study of T-cell memory formation after mild COVID-19. Study conclusions and caveats: The finding that pre-infection memory included some responding clones suggested that cross-reactive memory joined. Day 15 to 85 contractors were CD4/CD8 balanced; later expanders leaned CD4+. The second-wave clones peaking on day 37 were not confirmed as SARS-CoV-2-specific.

Note on this clonotype: As yet, its antigen is unknown.

The CDR3 totals 15 residues. J gave up 0 bases and V 8 bases, and 7 bases lay outside the gene matches. With constant-segment primers, 5'RACE yielded cDNA libraries of TCR alpha and TCR beta that carried sample barcodes and UMIs. Each CDR3 protein is one row after TCRdb ran MiXCR on the 5' RACE reads. The top ten hold approximately 3.5% of the sample, which has roughly 150,000 distinct CDR3 sequences, approximately 13% seen once. This receptor was taken from a man aged 18 to 29 who had mild COVID-19 (a few samples of this study predate the infection). Cell type and time point are not known. This chain uses TRBV23-1 with TRBJ2-7; 10 bases are shared with TRBD1. TRBV23-1 is an ORF, with its function uncertain. Source material: PBMCs or a T cell subset sorted from them (not recorded which). CDR3 region: CASVLGQGDSYEQYF. CDR3 DNA: TGCGCCAGCGTACTTGGACAGGGGGACTCCTACGAGCAGTACTTC.